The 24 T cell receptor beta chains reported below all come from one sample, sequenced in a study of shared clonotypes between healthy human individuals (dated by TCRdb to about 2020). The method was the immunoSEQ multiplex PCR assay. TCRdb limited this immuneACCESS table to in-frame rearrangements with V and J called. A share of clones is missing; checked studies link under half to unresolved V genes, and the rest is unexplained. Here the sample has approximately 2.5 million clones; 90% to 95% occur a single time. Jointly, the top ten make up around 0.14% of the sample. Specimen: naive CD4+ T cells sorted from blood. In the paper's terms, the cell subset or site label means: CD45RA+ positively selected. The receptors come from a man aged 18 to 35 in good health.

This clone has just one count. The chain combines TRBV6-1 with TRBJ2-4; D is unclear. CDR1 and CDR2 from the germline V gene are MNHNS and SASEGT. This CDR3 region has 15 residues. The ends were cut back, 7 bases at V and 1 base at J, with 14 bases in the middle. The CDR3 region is CASISEILAKNIQYF. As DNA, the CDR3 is TGTGCCAGCATCTCCGAGATTTTGGCCAAAAACATTCAGTACTTC.

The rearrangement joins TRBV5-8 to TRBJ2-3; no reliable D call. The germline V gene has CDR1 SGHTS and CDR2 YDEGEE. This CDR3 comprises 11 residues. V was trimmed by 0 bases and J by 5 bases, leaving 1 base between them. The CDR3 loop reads CASSLGDTQYF. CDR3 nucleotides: TGTGCCAGCAGCTTGGGAGATACGCAGTATTTT.

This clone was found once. CDR3 in DNA: TGTGCCAGCAGCTTAGGGGGGACAGGGTCAAACAATGGCTACACCTTC. Translation gives CASSLGGTGSNNGYTF. The V and J genes are TRBV7-2 and TRBJ1-2; 9 positions match TRBD1. From germline, CDR1 is SGHTA and CDR2 FQGNSA. Germline trimming cut 1 base from V and 6 bases from J; bases unmatched to any gene: 9. The CDR3 totals 16 residues.

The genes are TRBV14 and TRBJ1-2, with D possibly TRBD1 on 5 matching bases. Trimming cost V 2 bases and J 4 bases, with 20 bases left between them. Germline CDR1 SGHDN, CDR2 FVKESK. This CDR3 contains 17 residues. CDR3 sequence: CASSQPYRDRLFYGYTF. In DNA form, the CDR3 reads TGTGCCAGCAGCCAACCATACCGGGACCGGTTATTCTATGGCTACACCTTC.

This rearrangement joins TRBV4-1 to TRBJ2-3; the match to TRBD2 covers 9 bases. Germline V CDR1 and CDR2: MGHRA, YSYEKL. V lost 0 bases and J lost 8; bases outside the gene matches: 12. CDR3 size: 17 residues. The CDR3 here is CASSQEALAGHRLTQYF. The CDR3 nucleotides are TGCGCCAGCAGCCAAGAGGCGCTAGCGGGGCATAGACTTACGCAGTATTTT.

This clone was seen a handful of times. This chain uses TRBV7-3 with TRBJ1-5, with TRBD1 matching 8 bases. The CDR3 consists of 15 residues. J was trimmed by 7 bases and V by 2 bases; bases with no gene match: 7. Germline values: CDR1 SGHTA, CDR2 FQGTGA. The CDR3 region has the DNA TGTGCCAGCAGCTTAGGGCAGGGGGCTTGGCAGCCCCAGCATTTT. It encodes CASSLGQGAWQPQHF.

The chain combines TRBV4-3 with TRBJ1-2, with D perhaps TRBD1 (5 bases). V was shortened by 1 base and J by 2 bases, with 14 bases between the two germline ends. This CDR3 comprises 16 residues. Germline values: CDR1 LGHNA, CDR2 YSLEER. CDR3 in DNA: TGCGCCAGCAGCCAAGTAGAAGTTGGGGGGAACTATGGCTACACCTTC. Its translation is CASSQVEVGGNYGYTF.

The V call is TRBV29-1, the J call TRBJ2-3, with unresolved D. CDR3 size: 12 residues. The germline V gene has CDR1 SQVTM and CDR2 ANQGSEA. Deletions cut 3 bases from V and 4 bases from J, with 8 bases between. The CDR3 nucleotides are TGCAGCGTTGAGCCTGGACCAGATACGCAGTATTTT. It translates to CSVEPGPDTQYF.

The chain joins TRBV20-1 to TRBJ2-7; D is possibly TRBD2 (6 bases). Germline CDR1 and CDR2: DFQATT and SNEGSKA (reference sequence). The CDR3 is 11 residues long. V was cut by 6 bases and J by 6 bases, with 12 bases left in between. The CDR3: CSAWRAGEQYF. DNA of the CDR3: TGCAGTGCATGGAGGGCCGGCGAGCAGTACTTC.

The CDR3 is CASSLGMRESGYTF. Here the CDR3 DNA reads TGTGCCAGCAGCTTGGGGATGCGAGAAAGCGGCTACACCTTC. The chain recombines TRBV5-8 with TRBJ1-2; D remains unclear. The CDR3 runs 14 residues. V lost 0 bases and J lost 8, with 14 bases in between. The germline CDR1 and CDR2 sequences are SGHTS and YDEGEE.

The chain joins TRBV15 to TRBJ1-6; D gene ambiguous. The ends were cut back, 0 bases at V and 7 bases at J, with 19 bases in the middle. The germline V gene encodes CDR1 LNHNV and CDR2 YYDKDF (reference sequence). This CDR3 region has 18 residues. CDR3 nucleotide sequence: TGTGCCACCAGCAGAGATAGGGTGCTAGGAGTCTCCAATTCACCCCTCCACTTT. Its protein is CATSRDRVLGVSNSPLHF.

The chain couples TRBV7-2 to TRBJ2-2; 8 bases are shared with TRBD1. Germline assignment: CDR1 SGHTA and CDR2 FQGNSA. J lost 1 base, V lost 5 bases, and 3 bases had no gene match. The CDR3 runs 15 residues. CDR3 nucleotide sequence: TGTGCCAGCAGCATTGACAGGGGGAACACCGGGGAGCTGTTTTTT. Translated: CASSIDRGNTGELFF.

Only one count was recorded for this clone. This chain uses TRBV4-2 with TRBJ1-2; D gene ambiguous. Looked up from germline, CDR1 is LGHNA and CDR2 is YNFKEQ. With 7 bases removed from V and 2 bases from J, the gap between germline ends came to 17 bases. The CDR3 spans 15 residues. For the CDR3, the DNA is TGTGCCAGCAATCCAGCCGGAGAGGGAAACTATGGCTACACCTTC. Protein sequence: CASNPAGEGNYGYTF.

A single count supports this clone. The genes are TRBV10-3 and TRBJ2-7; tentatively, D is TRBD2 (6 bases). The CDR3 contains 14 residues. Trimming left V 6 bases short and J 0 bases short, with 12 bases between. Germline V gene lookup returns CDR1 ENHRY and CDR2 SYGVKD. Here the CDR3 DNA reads TGTGCCATCAGCCTAGCGACACGCTCCTACGAGCAGTACTTC. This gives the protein CAISLATRSYEQYF.

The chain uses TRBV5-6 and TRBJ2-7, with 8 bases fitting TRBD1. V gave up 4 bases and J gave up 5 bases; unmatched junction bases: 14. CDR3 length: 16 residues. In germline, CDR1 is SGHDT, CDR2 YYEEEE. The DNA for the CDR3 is TGTGCCAGCAGCCCCCAGGCCGACAGGGGAGACCACGAGCAGTACTTC. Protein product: CASSPQADRGDHEQYF.

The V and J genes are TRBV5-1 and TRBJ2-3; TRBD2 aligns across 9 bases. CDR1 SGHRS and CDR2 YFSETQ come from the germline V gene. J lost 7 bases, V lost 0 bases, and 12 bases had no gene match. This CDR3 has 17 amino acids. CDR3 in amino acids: CASSLAKTSGSTYTQYF. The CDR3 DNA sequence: TGCGCCAGCAGCTTGGCCAAGACTAGCGGATCCACGTATACGCAGTATTTT.

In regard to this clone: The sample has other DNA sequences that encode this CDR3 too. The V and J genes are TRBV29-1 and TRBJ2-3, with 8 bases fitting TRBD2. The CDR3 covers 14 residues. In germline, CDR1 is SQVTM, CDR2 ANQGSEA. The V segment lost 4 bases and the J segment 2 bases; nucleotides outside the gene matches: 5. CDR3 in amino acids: CSVASGGLTDTQYF. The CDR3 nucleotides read TGCAGCGTTGCCAGCGGGGGCCTCACAGATACGCAGTATTTT.

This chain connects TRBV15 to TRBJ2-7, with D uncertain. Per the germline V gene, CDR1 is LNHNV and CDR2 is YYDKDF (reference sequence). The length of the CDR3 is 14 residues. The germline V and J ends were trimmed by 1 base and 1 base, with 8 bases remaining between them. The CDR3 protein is CATSRVAFSYEQYF. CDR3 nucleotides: TGTGCCACCAGCAGAGTGGCATTTTCCTACGAGCAGTACTTC.

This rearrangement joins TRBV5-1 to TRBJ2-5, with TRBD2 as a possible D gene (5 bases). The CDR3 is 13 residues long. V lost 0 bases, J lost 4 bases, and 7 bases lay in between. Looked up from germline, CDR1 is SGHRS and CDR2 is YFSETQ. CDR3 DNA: TGCGCCAGCAGCTTGGTGAGCGGAGAGACCCAGTACTTC. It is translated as CASSLVSGETQYF.

CDR3 nucleotides: TGCGCCAGCAGTCAATCCCTATTTCCGGGACAGAAGGTGTCGTACGAGCAGTACTTC. This codes for CASSQSLFPGQKVSYEQYF. The J gene is TRBJ2-7, the V gene TRBV23-1; 7 nucleotides match TRBD1. TRBV23-1 is given ORF status, its function remaining uncertain. V shed 0 bases, J shed 4 bases, and the junction held 18 bases outside the gene matches. The CDR3 consists of 19 residues.

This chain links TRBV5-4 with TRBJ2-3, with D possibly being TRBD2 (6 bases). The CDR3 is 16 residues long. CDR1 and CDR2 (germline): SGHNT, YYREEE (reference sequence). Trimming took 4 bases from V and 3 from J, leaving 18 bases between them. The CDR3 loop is CASSLGGIQTTDTQYF. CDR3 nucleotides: TGTGCCAGCAGCCTGGGGGGAATCCAAACTACAGATACGCAGTATTTT.

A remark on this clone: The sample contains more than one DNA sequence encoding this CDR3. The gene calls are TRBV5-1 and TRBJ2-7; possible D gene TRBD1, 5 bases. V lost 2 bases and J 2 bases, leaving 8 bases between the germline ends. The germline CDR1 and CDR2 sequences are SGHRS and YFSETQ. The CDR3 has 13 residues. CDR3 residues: CASSFDSPYEQYF. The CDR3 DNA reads TGCGCCAGCAGCTTTGACAGTCCCTACGAGCAGTACTTC.

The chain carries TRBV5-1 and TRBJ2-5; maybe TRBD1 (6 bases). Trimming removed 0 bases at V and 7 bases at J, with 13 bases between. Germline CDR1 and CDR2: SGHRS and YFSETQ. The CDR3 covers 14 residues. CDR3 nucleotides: TGCGCCAGCAGCTTGGAGGGGGTAAGCGCGACCCAGTACTTC. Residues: CASSLEGVSATQYF.

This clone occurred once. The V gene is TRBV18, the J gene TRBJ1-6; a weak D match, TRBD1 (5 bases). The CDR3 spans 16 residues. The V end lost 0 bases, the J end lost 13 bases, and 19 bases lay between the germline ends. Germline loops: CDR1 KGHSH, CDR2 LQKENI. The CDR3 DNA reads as TGTGCCAGCTCACCACCCCGGGCAGGGCGGGTGTCGCCCCTCCACTTT. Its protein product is CASSPPRAGRVSPLHF.